This T cell receptor beta chain emerged from a study of cytomegalovirus exposure and HLA in healthy donors. In the study overall: Earlier sequencing of 150 million to 200 million T cells yielded 100 million to 140 million unique TCR beta sequences.

The PCR had 60 Vbeta and 13 Jbeta primers. Assay used: immunoSEQ multiplex PCR; TCRdb lists only in-frame clones, some missing. The sample includes about 39,000 clones. General study findings and limits: Analyses of presence/absence relied on an assumption of roughly uniform sequencing depth across donors. Highly shared variants forming one cluster were likely a sequencing artifact. A later analysis appeared to link common viral pathogens to several of the most significant clusters.

Per the germline V gene, CDR1 is LNHDA and CDR2 is SQIVND (reference sequence). V was trimmed by 7 bases and J by 0 bases, leaving 12 bases between them. CDR3 length: 14 amino acids. A note on this clone: Its target is not known.

This rearrangement joins TRBV19 to TRBJ1-1; D may be TRBD1 (5 bases). Input material: PBMCs. The clonotype comes from a male donor in good health and CMV-seronegative. CDR3 in DNA: TGTGCCAGTAAAGGGACTGGACTGAACACTGAAGCTTTCTTT. It encodes CASKGTGLNTEAFF.